These 10 T cell receptor beta chains originate from one sample sequenced in a study of blood T cell repertoires in COVID-19. Sequencing was performed with immunoSEQ multiplex PCR; in TCRdb, only in-frame clones are kept and a portion is missing. The table shows hundreds of thousands of clones, with roughly 82% occurring only once. The source material was peripheral blood. The receptors stem from a woman of 80 years or more with active or convalescent COVID-19.

This chain links TRBV11-2 with TRBJ2-5; tentatively, D is TRBD2 (5 bases). The ends were cut back, 1 base at V and 4 bases at J, with 16 bases in the middle. The CDR3 sequence is 16 residues long. The V gene's germline CDR1 is SGHAT and CDR2 FQNNGV. The CDR3 coding sequence is TGTGCCAGCAGCTTAGCTTATCGGGGTGCCCGAGAGACCCAGTACTTC. It translates to CASSLAYRGARETQYF.

The chain has TRBV30 and TRBJ1-6; D is unresolved. The CDR3 sequence is 16 residues long. Trimming removed 0 bases from V and 0 bases from J, with 9 bases in between. CDR1 and CDR2 from the germline V gene are GTSNPN and SVGIG (reference sequence). The CDR3 reads CAWSVRGSSYNSPLHF. The CDR3 DNA sequence: TGTGCCTGGAGTGTACGGGGAAGCTCCTATAATTCACCCCTCCACTTT.

The J gene is TRBJ2-5, the V gene TRBV7-8, with D possibly being TRBD1 (7 bases). In germline, CDR1 is SGHVS, CDR2 FQNEAQ. CDR3 length equals 16 residues. V was shortened by 5 bases and J by 5 bases, with 21 bases between the two germline ends. The CDR3 coding sequence is TGTGCCAGCAGCCCAACAAATAAGCAGGGGGGCGAGACCCAGTACTTC. It encodes CASSPTNKQGGETQYF.

The rearrangement links TRBV21-1 to TRBJ1-1; TRBD1 reflects the table's D call only, with no check against the DNA. TRBV21-1 is a documented pseudogene. The CDR3 consists of 15 residues. CDR3 residues: CASSKGTGSCTEAFF. The CDR3 DNA follows: TGTGCCAGCAGCAAAGGTACAGGGTCGTGCACTGAAGCTTTCTTT.

The sample holds a few counts of this clone. The chain is built from TRBV7-9 and TRBJ1-4; no clear D gene. Per the germline V gene, CDR1 is SEHNR and CDR2 is FQNEAQ (reference sequence). V dropped 3 bases and J dropped 7 bases, with 3 bases sitting between them. This CDR3 region has 11 residues. CDR3 region: CASSFSEKLFF. In nucleotides, the CDR3 is TGTGCCAGCAGCTTTAGTGAAAAACTGTTTTTT.

This clone was observed a single time. The V call is TRBV5-4, the J call TRBJ2-3; D unclear. Looked up from germline, CDR1 is SGHNT and CDR2 is YYREEE (reference sequence). Between the trimmed V and J ends, which lost 1 base and 1 base, there was a span of 10 bases. The CDR3 sequence is 15 residues long. CDR3: CASSLSVTRTDTQYF. The CDR3 bases are TGTGCCAGCAGCTTGTCGGTTACCCGCACAGATACGCAGTATTTT.

The chain carries TRBV5-6 and TRBJ2-3, with D perhaps matching TRBD2 (7 bases). This CDR3 is 14 amino acids long. Germline CDR1 is SGHDT and CDR2 is YYEEEE. Trimming cost V 0 bases and J 6 bases, with 11 bases left between them. The CDR3 here is CASSLDGGRDTQYF. In DNA, the CDR3 is TGTGCCAGCAGCTTGGACGGGGGGCGGGATACGCAGTATTTT.

The chain recombines TRBV5-1 with TRBJ1-1; D is perhaps TRBD1 (5 bases). Between the trimmed V and J ends, which lost 0 bases and 11 bases, there was a span of 14 bases. In germline, CDR1 is SGHRS, CDR2 YFSETQ. This CDR3 region has 13 residues. The CDR3, as DNA: TGCGCCAGCAGCTTGGTGGGAGGCAGGGACGCTTTCTTT. This translates into CASSLVGGRDAFF. Looking up the rest from reference TRBV5-1 and TRBJ1-1 gives the full variable domain: KAGVTQTPRYLIKTRGQQVTLSCSPISGHRSVSWYQQTPGQGLQFLFEYFSETQRNKGNFPGRFSGRQFSNSRSEMNVSTLELGDSALYLCASSLVGGRDAFFGQGTRLTVV.

The chain uses TRBV5-1 and TRBJ1-2; weak D call: TRBD1 (6 bases). Germline V gene data show CDR1 as SGHRS and CDR2 as YFSETQ. The germline V and J ends were trimmed by 0 bases and 10 bases, with 22 bases remaining between them. The CDR3 length is 16 residues. The CDR3 DNA reads TGCGCCAGCAGCTTGGGACATTTGGACAGCCGAGGCTACTACACCTTC. Residues: CASSLGHLDSRGYYTF.

The rearrangement joins TRBV3-1 (or the pseudogene TRBV3-2) to TRBJ2-3, with 7 bases identical to TRBD2. CDR1 is LGHDT, CDR2 YNNKEL, per germline (reference sequence). The V and J ends lost 0 bases and 1 base, in that order; junction bases with no gene match: 7. The CDR3 has 17 residues. Written as DNA, the CDR3 is TGTGCCAGCAGCCAAGAGGGCTTCCGGGAGGGCACAGATACGCAGTATTTT. It yields the protein CASSQEGFREGTDTQYF.